Listed below are T cell receptor beta chains from one sample, sequenced in a study of cytomegalovirus exposure and HLA in healthy donors. Profiled with immunoSEQ multiplex PCR; TCRdb holds only in-frame clones, not every one. The table includes about 130,000 clones, more than 65% detected once. Sequenced: PBMCs. Receptors were obtained from a man aged 45-65 years in good health and CMV-seronegative. Each CDR3 is given with its conserved first and last residue. The order of the fields is D gene, clone size, J gene, V gene, CDR3 protein, CDR3 DNA. A D gene is named only where the DNA matches it firmly. A clone size is listed for some rows: how often the clone was seen (once, few, many), or a class if it is expanded.

TRBD1 - TRBJ2-5 TRBV5-1 CASSLSETGLQETQYF TGCGCCAGCAGCCTAAGCGAGACAGGGTTGCAAGAGACCCAGTACTTC
- many TRBJ2-2 TRBV19 CASSIDAGASLNGELFF TGTGCCAGTAGTATCGATGCAGGGGCCAGTTTAAACGGGGAGCTGTTTTTT
- - TRBJ1-1 TRBV5-1 CASSLDAGTPNTEAFF TGCGCCAGCAGCTTGGATGCAGGGACTCCGAACACTGAAGCTTTCTTT
- - TRBJ1-1 TRBV9 CASSGPDSYSEAFF TGTGCCAGCAGCGGGCCGGACAGCTACTCTGAAGCTTTCTTT
TRBD1 - TRBJ1-1 TRBV19 CASSPRDRGLNTEAFF TGTGCCAGTAGTCCCCGGGACAGGGGTTTAAACACTGAAGCTTTCTTT
- once TRBJ1-5 TRBV27 CASSLGGGQPQHF TGTGCCAGCAGTTTAGGGGGAGGTCAGCCCCAGCATTTT
- - TRBJ2-3 TRBV7-8 CASSLAGAVSDTQYF TGTGCCAGCAGCTTAGCGGGGGCGGTTTCAGATACGCAGTATTTT
- - TRBJ1-1 TRBV5-1 CASSPGNRVNTEAFF TGCGCCAGCAGCCCCGGTAACAGGGTGAACACTGAAGCTTTCTTT
- - TRBJ1-6 TRBV21-1 CASSYPDRGGSPLHF TGTGCCAGCAGCTACCCAGACAGGGGCGGTTCACCCCTCCACTTT
- - TRBJ2-1 TRBV27 CASSLSPGWEQFF TGTGCCAGCAGTTTATCCCCAGGCTGGGAGCAGTTCTTC
- - TRBJ2-1 TRBV15 CATTYSYNEQFF TGTGCCACAACCTACTCCTACAATGAGCAGTTCTTC
- - TRBJ2-7 TRBV10-2 CASSPVRYEQYF TGCGCCAGCAGCCCCGTCCGCTACGAGCAGTACTTC
- - TRBJ1-6 TRBV11-2 CASSPLKSSYNSPLHF TGTGCCAGCAGCCCGCTAAAGAGCTCCTATAATTCACCCCTCCACTTT
- - TRBJ2-7 TRBV7-9 CASSPSLSDWYEQYF TGTGCCAGCAGCCCCTCCCTCTCAGATTGGTACGAGCAGTACTTC
- - TRBJ1-2 TRBV18 CASSSYQGTGYGYTF TGTGCCAGCTCTTCGTATCAAGGTACAGGGTATGGCTACACCTTC
TRBD1 few TRBJ2-6 TRBV7-9 CASSIGQGRRSGANVLTF TGTGCCAGCAGCATTGGACAGGGGCGTCGCTCTGGGGCCAACGTCCTGACTTTC
- - TRBJ2-7 TRBV6-1 CASSDWGQTYEQYF TGTGCCAGCAGTGATTGGGGACAAACCTACGAGCAGTACTTC
TRBD2 - TRBJ2-4 TRBV4-2 CASSQEDGGVNIQYF TGTGCCAGCAGCCAAGAGGACGGGGGGGTGAACATTCAGTACTTC